The rows below give T cell receptor beta chains drawn from one sample of a study of blood T cell repertoires in COVID-19. The protocol was immunoSEQ multiplex PCR, while the TCRdb copy is restricted to in-frame clones and leaves out a portion. Altogether about 120,000 clones are present, less than 85% being singletons, with the ten largest covering roughly 3.8%. The sample was peripheral blood. Receptor source: a woman at least 80 years old with acute or convalescent COVID-19. The CDR3 runs from the conserved cysteine through the conserved F or W. A D gene is named only where the DNA matches it firmly. The listing skips clone size in some rows; elsewhere it reads once, few, many or a size class.

V gene	D gene	clone size	J gene	CDR3 protein	CDR3 DNA
TRBV7-2	NA	once	TRBJ1-1	CASSPYTEAFF	TGTGCCAGCAGCCCCTACACTGAAGCTTTCTTT
TRBV2	TRBD2	NA	TRBJ2-1	CASSALRGGAGEQFF	TGTGCCAGCAGCGCGCTGCGCGGGGGGGCAGGGGAGCAGTTCTTC
TRBV29-1	TRBD1	NA	TRBJ2-2	CSVWTGDGNTGELFF	TGCAGCGTTTGGACAGGGGACGGGAACACCGGGGAGCTGTTTTTT
TRBV9	TRBD2	NA	TRBJ2-7	CASSVAGTSGYEQYF	TGTGCCAGCAGCGTAGCCGGGACTAGCGGCTACGAGCAGTACTTC
TRBV19	TRBD1	NA	TRBJ1-4	CASSMDRGRNEKLFF	TGTGCCAGTAGTATGGACAGGGGGCGAAATGAAAAACTGTTTTTT
TRBV7-2	NA	NA	TRBJ2-3	CASSLETRGGTQYF	TGTGCCAGCAGCTTAGAAACTAGAGGGGGAACGCAGTATTTT
TRBV7-9	NA	NA	TRBJ2-1	CASSLVPGSKNEQFF	TGTGCCAGCAGCTTAGTCCCCGGGAGTAAGAATGAGCAGTTCTTC
TRBV9	TRBD2	NA	TRBJ2-7	CASSPGLAGEEQYF	TGTGCCAGCAGCCCGGGACTAGCGGGGGAAGAGCAGTACTTC
TRBV10-2	TRBD2	NA	TRBJ2-1	CASRMEGLAGYNEQFF	TGCGCCAGCAGAATGGAAGGGCTAGCGGGGTACAATGAGCAGTTCTTC
TRBV10-1	TRBD1	NA	TRBJ1-2	CARSPQGAYGYTF	TGCGCCCGCAGTCCACAGGGGGCCTATGGCTACACCTTC
TRBV5-1	NA	NA	TRBJ2-3	CASSPSYTDTQYF	TGCGCCAGCAGCCCCTCCTACACAGATACGCAGTATTTT
TRBV4-3	NA	NA	TRBJ1-2	CASSQDPNNYGYTF	TGCGCCAGCAGCCAAGATCCCAATAACTATGGCTACACCTTC
TRBV6-2/TRBV6-3	TRBD2	NA	TRBJ2-7	CASSYKLAGISYEQYF	TGTGCCAGCAGTTACAAGCTAGCGGGTATCTCCTACGAGCAGTACTTC
TRBV5-4	NA	once	TRBJ2-4	CASSPQGFKNIQYF	TGTGCCAGCAGCCCCCAGGGTTTCAAAAACATTCAGTACTTC
TRBV7-8	NA	NA	TRBJ1-2	CASSPGGAYGYTF	TGTGCCAGCAGCCCGGGGGGGGCCTATGGCTACACCTTC
TRBV29-1	TRBD2	NA	TRBJ2-1	CSVAGTSGTNYNEQFF	TGCAGCGTTGCCGGGACTAGCGGGACTAACTACAATGAGCAGTTCTTC
TRBV6-1	TRBD2	NA	TRBJ2-2	CASSEVTAGGGELFF	TGTGCCAGCAGTGAAGTTACAGCGGGGGGAGGGGAGCTGTTTTTT
TRBV5-5	TRBD1	few	TRBJ2-7	CASRVPDRGLGEQYF	TGTGCCAGCAGAGTCCCAGACAGGGGGCTCGGCGAGCAGTACTTC
TRBV15	NA	NA	TRBJ2-1	CATSRDLLNEQFF	TGTGCCACCAGCAGAGACCTCCTCAATGAGCAGTTCTTC
TRBV5-4	TRBD2	NA	TRBJ2-1	CASSPGLAGRNEQFF	TGTGCCAGCAGCCCGGGACTAGCGGGACGCAATGAGCAGTTCTTC
TRBV5-1	TRBD1	NA	TRBJ2-5	CASSLEGAPETQYF	TGCGCCAGCAGCTTGGAGGGGGCCCCAGAGACCCAGTACTTC
TRBV5-6	NA	NA	TRBJ1-5	CASSSYRGVNQPQHF	TGTGCCAGCAGCTCATATCGGGGGGTTAATCAGCCCCAGCATTTT
TRBV6-5	TRBD1	few	TRBJ1-5	CASSPQGVFNQPQHF	TGTGCCAGCAGTCCCCAGGGGGTCTTTAATCAGCCCCAGCATTTT
TRBV28	TRBD1	NA	TRBJ1-4	CASSTGGTDEKLFF	TGTGCCAGCAGTACAGGGGGGACTGACGAAAAACTGTTTTTT
TRBV6-5	NA	NA	TRBJ2-1	CASSSLGASYNEQFF	TGTGCCAGCAGCTCGTTGGGAGCGTCCTACAATGAGCAGTTCTTC
TRBV6-1	TRBD1	few	TRBJ2-7	CASSAQSGQGPSYEQYF	TGTGCCAGCAGTGCCCAGTCCGGACAGGGCCCCTCCTACGAGCAGTACTTC
TRBV27	TRBD2	NA	TRBJ2-2	CASSFSSGSLSGELFF	TGTGCCAGCAGTTTTTCTAGCGGGAGTCTGTCCGGGGAGCTGTTTTTT
TRBV7-2	TRBD2	NA	TRBJ2-1	CASRSTSGWNEQFF	TGTGCCAGCAGGTCGACTAGCGGGTGGAATGAGCAGTTCTTC
TRBV5-4	NA	NA	TRBJ1-3	CASSETGPGNTIYF	TGTGCCAGCAGCGAAACAGGCCCTGGAAACACCATATATTTT
TRBV7-9	TRBD2	NA	TRBJ2-3	CASSLELTSGNTDTQYF	TGTGCCAGCAGCTTAGAATTGACTAGCGGGAACACAGATACGCAGTATTTT
TRBV3-1/TRBV3-2	NA	NA	TRBJ2-6	CASSHSSGANVLTF	TGTGCCAGCAGCCACAGCTCTGGGGCCAACGTCCTGACTTTC
TRBV6-1	NA	NA	TRBJ1-2	CASSEDPGTPNYGYTF	TGTGCCAGCAGTGAAGATCCCGGGACACCCAACTATGGCTACACCTTC
TRBV10-3	TRBD2	NA	TRBJ2-2	CAITQGLAGNTGELFF	TGTGCCATCACTCAGGGACTAGCGGGGAACACCGGGGAGCTGTTTTTT
TRBV4-3	TRBD2	NA	TRBJ2-2	CASSRVAGTGELFF	TGCGCCAGCAGCCGAGTAGCGGGAACCGGGGAGCTGTTTTTT
TRBV7-2	TRBD1	NA	TRBJ2-7	CASTASTGGAYEQYF	TGTGCCAGCACAGCTTCTACAGGGGGCGCCTACGAGCAGTACTTC
TRBV28	NA	NA	TRBJ2-3	CASSSLTGAPDTQYF	TGTGCCAGCAGTTCCCTCACGGGAGCCCCAGATACGCAGTATTTT
TRBV25-1	NA	NA	TRBJ1-4	CASSDTGFANNEKLFF	TGTGCCAGCAGTGACACAGGGTTCGCTAATAATGAAAAACTGTTTTTT
TRBV5-1	TRBD1	NA	TRBJ2-7	CASSWGQGSYEQYF	TGCGCCAGCAGCTGGGGACAGGGAAGCTACGAGCAGTACTTC
TRBV18	NA	NA	TRBJ1-3	CASSPPSLSGNTIYF	TGTGCCAGCTCACCACCGAGTCTCTCTGGAAACACCATATATTTT